What follows is one T cell receptor beta chain and its context. These data are taken from a study of cytomegalovirus exposure and HLA in healthy donors. Germline loops: CDR1 SGHTA, CDR2 FQGTGA. Trimming took off 4 bases at V and 0 bases at J, with 6 bases between the two ends. CDR3 length equals 13 residues. With 60 Vbeta and 13 Jbeta primers, the PCR was carried out. Using immunoSEQ multiplex PCR, the repertoire was profiled, and TCRdb retains in-frame clones only, with some absent. The sample carries about 150,000 clones, about 85% recorded once. The V call is TRBV7-3, the J call TRBJ1-1; no clear D gene. The TCR was taken from a man between 25 and 39 years old in good health and CMV-seropositive. Material: PBMCs. CDR3 sequence: CASSSTVNTEAFF. The CDR3 nucleotides read TGTGCCAGCAGCTCTACAGTGAACACTGAAGCTTTCTTT.